Each of the 20 T cell receptor beta chains below was sequenced from the same sample in a study of blood T cells in healthy people across ages. Primers used in a second PCR of roughly 6 to 12 cycles were a sample-barcoded 5' primer and a J-beta primer mix. Using its own MiXCR run on the 5' RACE reads, TCRdb lists one record per CDR3 protein. The table lists around 970,000 distinct CDR3 sequences, roughly half of them singletons, with 20% to 25% in the top ten. Sequencing input: blood. These receptors all come from a woman aged 55 to 70 in good health.

The rearrangement links TRBV5-6 to TRBJ2-2; perhaps D is TRBD1 or TRBD2 (6 bases each). Germline loops: CDR1 SGHDT, CDR2 YYEEEE. With 4 bases removed from V and 4 bases from J, the gap between germline ends came to 14 bases. The CDR3 runs 15 residues. In DNA form, the CDR3 reads TGTGCCAGCAGCCGGAGGGGGGTGTTCACCGGGGAGCTGTTTTTT. Protein sequence: CASSRRGVFTGELFF. The whole variable domain, remainder taken from reference TRBV5-6 and TRBJ2-2, is DAGVTQSPTHLIKTRGQQVTLRCSPKSGHDTVSWYQQALGQGPQFIFQYYEEEERQRGNFPDRFSGHQFPNYSSELNVNALLLGDSALYLCASSRRGVFTGELFFGEGSRLTVL.

CDR3 sequence: CASSRTGTNTEAFF. As DNA, the CDR3 is TGTGCCAGCTCACGAACAGGGACGAACACTGAAGCTTTCTTT. This rearrangement joins TRBV18 to TRBJ1-1; possibly TRBD1 for D (6 bases). Trimming took 4 bases from V and 1 from J, leaving 10 bases between them. This CDR3 is built from 14 residues. Germline V CDR1 and CDR2: KGHSH, LQKENI.

The chain couples TRBV4-3 to TRBJ1-5; D not resolved. In germline, CDR1 is LGHNA, CDR2 YSLEER. V was cut by 3 bases and J by 5 bases, with 20 bases left in between. This CDR3 is built from 17 residues. CDR3 sequence: CASSQDYSYQKDQPQHF. The CDR3 DNA sequence: TGCGCCAGCAGCCAGGATTACAGTTATCAGAAAGATCAGCCCCAGCATTTT.

The table lists this clonotype with a count of one. The chain carries TRBV28 and TRBJ2-1, with D hard to call. With the DNA end fitting TRBJ2-7 better, the J assignment may be wrong. The CDR3 has 12 residues. The germline V gene encodes CDR1 MDHEN and CDR2 SYDVKM. CDR3 sequence reads: CASSRPRYEQYF. CDR3 sequence (DNA): TGTGCCAGCAGTCGACCACGGTACGAGCAGTACTTC.

V is TRBV29-1 and J is TRBJ2-7; D gene ambiguous. The CDR3 contains 10 residues. Germline V gene lookup returns CDR1 SQVTM and CDR2 ANQGSEA. The V end was cut by 5 bases, the J end by 7 bases, with 9 bases between. The CDR3 sequence is CSVFLGEQYF. The CDR3 nucleotides are TGCAGCGTTTTCCTGGGGGAGCAGTACTTC.

This clonotype was seen more than once but under ten times. The gene calls are TRBV18 and TRBJ2-7, with D perhaps TRBD1 or TRBD2 (5 bases each). Trimming stripped 1 base from V and 0 bases from J, with 7 bases between. This CDR3 contains 14 residues. CDR1 is KGHSH, CDR2 LQKENI, per germline. CDR3 nucleotide sequence: TGTGCCAGCTCACCACGGGACCCCTCCTACGAGCAGTACTTC. Translation gives CASSPRDPSYEQYF.

The chain recombines TRBV7-2 with TRBJ2-5, with D maybe TRBD1 (6 bases). There are 14 residues in the CDR3. Per the germline V gene, CDR1 is SGHTA and CDR2 is FQGNSA. V shed 1 base and J shed 5 bases, with 11 bases lying between them. In nucleotides, the CDR3 is TGTGCCAGCAGCTTAGTTAGGGGGTTTGAGACCCAGTACTTC. As protein: CASSLVRGFETQYF.

The genes are TRBV28 and TRBJ2-5, with a tentative D call TRBD2 (6 bases). Germline loops: CDR1 MDHEN, CDR2 SYDVKM. Trimming stripped 7 bases from V and 11 bases from J, with 14 bases between. The CDR3 runs to 11 residues. The CDR3 sequence: CASNQGREQYF. The CDR3, as DNA: TGTGCCAGCAACCAGGGACGGGAGCAGTACTTC.

This clonotype was recorded a few times. In nucleotides, the CDR3 is TGTGCCATCAGTCGGTCGGCGACAGGGGGCACAGATACGCAGTATTTT. It specifies CAISRSATGGTDTQYF. The chain has TRBV10-3 and TRBJ2-3; 8 bases map to TRBD1. V lost 5 bases and J lost 1; bases outside the gene matches: 8. Germline V gene data show CDR1 as ENHRY and CDR2 as SYGVKD. The CDR3 runs to 16 residues.

This clonotype came up once. The gene calls are TRBV28 and TRBJ1-2, with 8 nucleotides matching TRBD1. The CDR3 contains 15 residues. The germline V gene has CDR1 MDHEN and CDR2 SYDVKM. Germline trimming cut 4 bases from V and 2 bases from J; bases unmatched to any gene: 6. As DNA, the CDR3 is TGTGCCAGCAGTTACGGGGGGACAGGAAACTATGGCTACACCTTC. This translates into CASSYGGTGNYGYTF.

CDR3 sequence: CSARDRLGTRACPQYF. CDR3 nucleotide sequence: TGCAGTGCTAGAGATCGATTGGGGACTAGAGCGTGCCCGCAGTATTTT. The rearrangement links TRBV20-1 to TRBJ2-3; 8 nucleotides agree with TRBD2. Germline CDR1 reads DFQATT; CDR2 reads SNEGSKA (reference sequence). The CDR3 has 16 residues. V shed 0 bases and J 10 bases; nucleotides not matched to a gene: 15.

The V and J genes are TRBV20-1 and TRBJ2-3; 8 bases line up with TRBD2. This CDR3 spans 15 amino acids. Germline values: CDR1 DFQATT, CDR2 SNEGSKA (reference sequence). V was clipped by 5 bases and J by 0 bases; unmatched bases: 7. The CDR3: CSALESGRSTDTQYF. CDR3 in DNA: TGCAGTGCTCTCGAGAGCGGGAGAAGCACAGATACGCAGTATTTT.

This clonotype occurred once. The chain links TRBV6-5 to TRBJ2-1; 8 bases map to TRBD2. The germline V gene encodes CDR1 MNHEY and CDR2 SVGAGI. The CDR3 is made up of 14 amino acids. Unmatched junction bases numbered 5, after V lost 2 bases and J lost 8 bases. The CDR3 loop is CASSYGGRNYEQFF. The CDR3 bases are TGTGCCAGCAGTTACGGCGGGAGGAACTATGAGCAGTTCTTC.

In its sample, this clonotype was seen a few times. This sequence joins TRBV9 and TRBJ2-1; possible D gene TRBD2, 6 bases. The V gene's germline CDR1 is SGDLS and CDR2 YYNGEE. CDR3 size: 15 residues. V lost 4 bases, J lost 6 bases, and 17 bases lay in between. Here the CDR3 DNA reads TGTGCCAGCAGCCGGACGGGAGATCTCGGCAATGAGCAGTTCTTC. Protein product: CASSRTGDLGNEQFF.

CDR3 amino acids: CSARFGFGEDEQFF. The CDR3 region has the DNA TGCAGTGCTAGATTCGGGTTCGGGGAGGACGAGCAGTTCTTC. V is TRBV20-1 and J is TRBJ2-1, with D maybe TRBD2 (6 bases). Germline CDR1 is DFQATT and CDR2 is SNEGSKA (reference sequence). This CDR3 has 14 amino acids. V lost 2 bases and J lost 10, with 18 bases in between.

The CDR3 bases are TGCAGCGTTGTGGCAGGACCCACCGGGGAGCTGTTTTTT. Amino acids: CSVVAGPTGELFF. V gene TRBV29-1 combines with J gene TRBJ2-2; D remains unclear. CDR3 size: 13 residues. Trimming shortened V by 4 bases and J by 4 bases, and 10 bases separated the two germline ends. In germline, CDR1 is SQVTM, CDR2 ANQGSEA.

This sequence joins TRBV5-1 and TRBJ2-2; 12 bases are shared with TRBD1. The CDR3 consists of 18 residues. V dropped 0 bases and J dropped 0; count of bases not matched to a gene: 3. Looked up from germline, CDR1 is SGHRS and CDR2 is YFSETQ. CDR3 DNA: TGCGCCAGCAGCTTGGGGGACAGGGGGCTGCCGAACACCGGGGAGCTGTTTTTT. This encodes CASSLGDRGLPNTGELFF.

This clonotype was seen more than once but under ten times. The chain has TRBV27 and TRBJ2-1; D is unclear. Germline V gene lookup returns CDR1 MNHEY and CDR2 SMNVEV (reference sequence). CDR3 length: 17 residues. V was clipped by 5 bases and J by 5 bases, with 22 bases between them. Written as DNA, the CDR3 is TGTGCCAGCAGTCCACTCACCCAAGCGATCCGTCACAATGAGCAGTTCTTC. Encoded protein: CASSPLTQAIRHNEQFF.

This clonotype was seen ten or more times. The chain combines TRBV29-1 with TRBJ2-7; 7 bases are shared with TRBD2. V was pared by 4 bases and J by 6 bases, with 9 bases of the junction left unmatched. The CDR3 is 13 residues long. In germline, CDR1 is SQVTM, CDR2 ANQGSEA. The CDR3 bases are TGCAGCGTTGCTTGGCGGGAGTATAGCGAGCAGTACTTC. Encoded protein: CSVAWREYSEQYF.

The chain couples TRBV7-2 to TRBJ2-5; D is perhaps TRBD2 (5 bases). This CDR3 is built from 16 residues. Trimming left V 1 base short and J 1 base short, with 13 bases between. The V gene's germline CDR1 is SGHTA and CDR2 FQGNSA. This CDR3 reads CASSLVGGSAQETQYF. The CDR3 region has the DNA TGTGCCAGCAGCTTAGTGGGCGGGTCAGCCCAAGAGACCCAGTACTTC.